Below are 30 T cell receptor beta chains sequenced from a single sample in a study of shared clonotypes between healthy human individuals. Clones were read by immunoSEQ multiplex PCR, and TCRdb kept only the in-frame ones, dropping some. The top ten hold around 0.14% of the sample, which has 2 million to 3 million clones, roughly 92% seen once. Sequencing was carried out using naive CD4+ T cells sorted from blood. The subset denotes: CD45RA+ positively selected. Receptors were obtained from a man aged 18 to 29 in good health.

The chain joins TRBV5-4 to TRBJ1-2, with 7 bases identical to TRBD1. Looked up from germline, CDR1 is SGHNT and CDR2 is YYREEE (reference sequence). With V trimmed by 6 bases and J by 2 bases, 7 bases remained unmatched. The CDR3 totals 14 residues. The CDR3 DNA reads TGTGCCAGCACCTTCCGGGACAGCAACTATGGCTACACCTTC. It specifies CASTFRDSNYGYTF.

The rearrangement links TRBV7-9 to TRBJ2-4; the D gene is possibly TRBD2 (5 bases). The length of the CDR3 is 17 residues. Between the trimmed V and J ends, which lost 2 bases and 1 base, there was a span of 15 bases. The germline V gene has CDR1 SEHNR and CDR2 FQNEAQ (reference sequence). CDR3 DNA sequence: TGTGCCAGCAGCTTATTACTACCCGGGGAGGCCAAAAACATTCAGTACTTC. Amino acid sequence: CASSLLLPGEAKNIQYF.

This clone was counted a single time. The chain combines TRBV5-1 with TRBJ2-2; TRBD2 might be the D (6 bases). The germline V gene has CDR1 SGHRS and CDR2 YFSETQ. This CDR3 region has 17 residues. V gave up 6 bases and J gave up 0 bases, with 18 bases separating them. CDR3 sequence (DNA): TGCGCCAGCACTAAGGGAGGAGGGGTTACGAACACCGGGGAGCTGTTTTTT. Protein product: CASTKGGGVTNTGELFF.

This chain connects TRBV5-6 to TRBJ1-3, with a possible D match to TRBD1 (5 bases). CDR1 and CDR2 (germline): SGHDT, YYEEEE. The CDR3 contains 15 residues. Trimming left V 2 bases short and J 0 bases short, with 9 bases between. The CDR3 DNA reads as TGTGCCAGCAGCTTAAGGACAAGCTCTGGAAACACCATATATTTT. Amino acid sequence: CASSLRTSSGNTIYF. Full variable domain (outside the CDR3, taken from reference TRBV5-6 and TRBJ1-3): DAGVTQSPTHLIKTRGQQVTLRCSPKSGHDTVSWYQQALGQGPQFIFQYYEEEERQRGNFPDRFSGHQFPNYSSELNVNALLLGDSALYLCASSLRTSSGNTIYFGEGSWLTVV.

The chain carries TRBV7-2 and TRBJ2-7, with D uncertain. This CDR3 region has 12 residues. CDR1 and CDR2 (germline): SGHTA, FQGNSA. V lost 0 bases, J lost 5 bases, and 5 bases lay in between. The CDR3 nucleotides are TGTGCCAGCAGCTTAGCCTACCACGAGCAGTACTTC. Translating gives CASSLAYHEQYF.

The gene calls are TRBV5-5 and TRBJ2-5; weak D call: TRBD1 (6 bases). Trimming took 3 bases from V and 4 from J, leaving 13 bases between them. The CDR3 contains 14 residues. Germline assignment: CDR1 SGHKS and CDR2 YYEKEE (reference sequence). The CDR3 DNA is TGTGCCAGCAGCTACCGACAGGATGGAGAGACCCAGTACTTC. Protein sequence: CASSYRQDGETQYF.

For this clone: The same CDR3 also results from other DNA sequences found in this sample. The chain joins TRBV5-1 to TRBJ2-3; the D is unclear. Trimming pared 4 bases from V and 4 bases from J, leaving 4 bases between. Germline lookup yields CDR1 SGHRS and CDR2 YFSETQ. The length of the CDR3 is 11 residues. This CDR3 is CASSRADTQYF. CDR3 coding DNA: TGCGCCAGCAGCAGGGCAGATACGCAGTATTTT.

V usage is TRBV7-2 and J usage is TRBJ2-2; the match to TRBD2 covers 8 bases. Trimming removed 0 bases from V and 0 bases from J; junction bases left unmatched: 6. CDR1 and CDR2 (germline): SGHTA, FQGNSA. The CDR3 is made up of 18 amino acids. The CDR3 reads CASSLAPSGRTNTGELFF. The CDR3 DNA sequence: TGTGCCAGCAGCTTAGCTCCTAGCGGGCGGACGAACACCGGGGAGCTGTTTTTT.

This chain links TRBV14 with TRBJ2-1; 8 bases fit TRBD1. J lost 9 bases, V lost 1 base, and 11 bases had no gene match. The CDR3 has 16 residues. Germline V gene lookup returns CDR1 SGHDN and CDR2 FVKESK. The CDR3, as DNA: TGTGCCAGCAGCCAAGGGAGACCAGGGGGCTACGGTGAGCAGTTCTTC. As protein: CASSQGRPGGYGEQFF.

The CDR3 coding sequence is TGTGCCACCAAGGGGGAAAGGGAGAATTCACCCCTCCACTTT. This codes for CATKGERENSPLHF. The chain has TRBV19 and TRBJ1-6; a weak D match, TRBD1 (6 bases). Per germline, CDR1 LNHDA and CDR2 SQIVND (reference sequence). This CDR3 region has 14 residues. The V end lost 10 bases, the J end lost 7 bases, and 17 bases lay between the germline ends.

Notes on this clone: The identical CDR3 is also encoded by other nucleotide sequences in the sample. J is TRBJ2-1 and V is TRBV5-4, with D possibly being TRBD1 or TRBD2 (5 bases each). The germline V and J ends were trimmed by 0 bases and 0 bases, with 7 bases remaining between them. The CDR3 runs 15 residues. Germline V gives CDR1 SGHNT, CDR2 YYREEE (reference sequence). The CDR3 region is CASSLVGTSYNEQFF. CDR3 bases: TGTGCCAGCAGCTTGGTGGGGACCTCCTACAATGAGCAGTTCTTC.

About this clone: Other DNA sequences in the same sample also yield this CDR3. This chain uses TRBV19 with TRBJ1-2; D possibly corresponds to TRBD1 (6 bases). This CDR3 is 13 amino acids long. CDR1 is LNHDA and CDR2 is SQIVND in the germline V gene (reference sequence). Trimming took off 4 bases at V and 4 bases at J, with 10 bases between the two ends. The DNA for the CDR3 is TGTGCCAGTAGTACAACAGGGACCTATGGCTACACCTTC. Its protein product is CASSTTGTYGYTF.

V usage is TRBV7-3 and J usage is TRBJ2-2, with TRBD1 matching 8 bases. With V trimmed by 8 bases and J by 6 bases, 11 bases remained unmatched. The CDR3 contains 15 residues. Germline assignment: CDR1 SGHTA and CDR2 FQGTGA. The DNA for the CDR3 is TGTGCCAGCTCCCGCGGACAGGGTTGGTCCGGGGAGCTGTTTTTT. Translated, it gives CASSRGQGWSGELFF.

The genes are TRBV7-9 and TRBJ2-7; no firm D call. CDR1 is SEHNR, CDR2 FQNEAQ, per germline (reference sequence). V gave up 1 base and J gave up 5 bases, with 6 bases separating them. CDR3 length: 12 residues. The CDR3 here is CASSLESHEQYF. For the CDR3, the DNA is TGTGCCAGCAGCTTAGAATCGCACGAGCAGTACTTC.

V gene TRBV6-1 combines with J gene TRBJ1-6, with a tentative D call TRBD1 (5 bases). CDR3 length: 16 amino acids. The germline gives CDR1 MNHNS, CDR2 SASEGT. Trimming pared 0 bases from V and 9 bases from J, leaving 15 bases between. The CDR3 region is CASSEAFATAGSPLHF. The CDR3 DNA follows: TGTGCCAGCAGTGAAGCGTTCGCGACAGCGGGTTCACCCCTCCACTTT.

V is TRBV13 and J is TRBJ2-5; D possibly corresponds to TRBD1 (5 bases). CDR1 is PRHDT and CDR2 is FYEKMQ in the germline V gene (reference sequence). The CDR3 extends over 12 amino acids. V lost 2 bases and J lost 5, with 6 bases in between. The CDR3 loop is CASSLRGETQYF. The CDR3 DNA sequence: TGTGCCAGCAGCTTAAGGGGTGAGACCCAGTACTTC.

Concerning this clone: The sample has other DNA sequences that encode this CDR3 too. This sequence joins TRBV9 and TRBJ1-6, with D perhaps TRBD1 (5 bases). CDR1 and CDR2 (germline): SGDLS, YYNGEE. V dropped 0 bases and J dropped 10 bases, with 8 bases sitting between them. The CDR3 covers 13 residues. Here the CDR3 DNA reads TGTGCCAGCAGCGTAGGGGGCGGATCACCCCTCCACTTT. Its translation: CASSVGGGSPLHF.

The chain has TRBV4-1 and TRBJ2-5; TRBD2 matches at 9 bases. The CDR3 loop spans 17 amino acids. Germline V gene data show CDR1 as MGHRA and CDR2 as YSYEKL. Germline trimming cut 0 bases from V and 10 bases from J; bases unmatched to any gene: 15. DNA of the CDR3: TGCGCCAGCAGCCAAGAGGGTGCGGGGGGGATTTTCGCGATCCAGTACTTC. Translated, it gives CASSQEGAGGIFAIQYF.

The chain couples TRBV7-9 to TRBJ1-6, with unresolved D. Germline V lookup: CDR1 SEHNR, CDR2 FQNEAQ (reference sequence). Trimming removed 2 bases from V and 6 bases from J, with 5 bases in between. The CDR3 extends over 13 amino acids. CDR3: CASSLQANSPLHF. CDR3 coding DNA: TGTGCCAGCAGCTTACAGGCTAATTCACCCCTCCACTTT.

The genes are TRBV13 and TRBJ2-1; possibly TRBD2 for D (7 bases). V was shortened by 5 bases and J by 5 bases, with 19 bases between the two germline ends. This CDR3 is built from 16 residues. The germline gives CDR1 PRHDT, CDR2 FYEKMQ (reference sequence). The CDR3 DNA reads as TGTGCCAGCAGCCCCGGGGGGCTCACGACTGACAATGAGCAGTTCTTC. Its translation: CASSPGGLTTDNEQFF.

The rearrangement links TRBV5-6 to TRBJ1-5; weak D call: TRBD1 (6 bases). The CDR3 sequence is 18 residues long. The germline V gene encodes CDR1 SGHDT and CDR2 YYEEEE. The V end was cut by 3 bases, the J end by 0 bases, with 19 bases between. CDR3 nucleotide sequence: TGTGCCAGCAGCTCAAGACGGACAGATTCCCTTAGCAATCAGCCCCAGCATTTT. It specifies CASSSRRTDSLSNQPQHF.

The chain joins TRBV30 to TRBJ2-1; D is uncertain. V lost 5 bases and J lost 0, with 11 bases in between. This CDR3 comprises 14 residues. Germline V gives CDR1 GTSNPN, CDR2 SVGIG (reference sequence). CDR3 in DNA: TGTGCCTGGGTTAATGGCCCCTCCTACAATGAGCAGTTCTTC. Its translation is CAWVNGPSYNEQFF.

The chain employs TRBV5-5 and TRBJ2-7; 12 nucleotides agree with TRBD2. The CDR3 runs to 17 residues. Germline V gene sequence: CDR1 SGHKS, CDR2 YYEKEE (reference sequence). Trimming cost V 4 bases and J 4 bases; bases outside gene matches: 12. In nucleotides, the CDR3 is TGTGCCAGCAGCGACCGACTAGCGGGGGCCCTGAATTACGAGCAGTACTTC. This codes for CASSDRLAGALNYEQYF.

The rearrangement joins TRBV5-6 to TRBJ2-7; D gene uncertain. CDR1 is SGHDT and CDR2 is YYEEEE in the germline V gene. The CDR3 is made up of 15 amino acids. V was clipped by 3 bases and J by 0 bases, with 13 bases between them. DNA for the CDR3: TGTGCCAGCAGCTCCCAAAGGCACAACTCCTACGAGCAGTACTTC. Its protein product is CASSSQRHNSYEQYF.

The chain combines TRBV19 with TRBJ1-1; possible D gene TRBD1, 5 bases. CDR1 is LNHDA and CDR2 is SQIVND in the germline V gene (reference sequence). V lost 3 bases, J lost 6 bases, and 11 bases lay in between. The CDR3 is made up of 13 amino acids. The DNA of the CDR3 is TGTGCCAGTAGTATCGGGGGGAGGCCTGAAGCTTTCTTT. This codes for CASSIGGRPEAFF.

The CDR3 here is CASRPGTQPDLRETQYF. The CDR3 DNA reads as TGTGCCAGCAGACCCGGGACTCAGCCCGATCTTAGAGAGACCCAGTACTTC. The rearrangement uses TRBV2 and TRBJ2-5; maybe TRBD2 (6 bases). The CDR3 runs to 17 residues. Germline values: CDR1 SNHLY, CDR2 FYNNEI. V lost 6 bases and J 4 bases, leaving 24 bases between the germline ends.

This rearrangement joins TRBV29-1 to TRBJ2-3; 7 nucleotides align to TRBD1. CDR1 and CDR2 (germline): SQVTM, ANQGSEA. Trimming at V came to 7 bases and at J to 3 bases, leaving 10 bases not matched to a gene. The CDR3 runs to 14 residues. In nucleotides, the CDR3 is TGCAGCGCTGCCGACAGGGTCGGGACAGATACGCAGTATTTT. As protein: CSAADRVGTDTQYF.

The chain combines TRBV28 with TRBJ1-1; D perhaps matches TRBD1 (6 bases). The V end was cut by 7 bases, the J end by 6 bases, with 21 bases between. Germline V gives CDR1 MDHEN, CDR2 SYDVKM. This CDR3 has 15 residues. Here the CDR3 reads CASIESRQGLAEAFF. Here the CDR3 DNA reads TGTGCCAGCATTGAAAGCAGGCAGGGGTTGGCTGAAGCTTTCTTT. The full variable domain, with the rest looked up from reference TRBV28 and TRBJ1-1, is DVKVTQSSRYLVKRTGEKVFLECVQDMDHENMFWYRQDPGLGLRLIYFSYDVKMKEKGDIPEGYSVSREKKERFSLILESASTNQTSMYLCASIESRQGLAEAFFGQGTRLTVV.

The gene calls are TRBV25-1 and TRBJ1-2; no reliable D call. V gave up 4 bases and J gave up 1 base, with 7 bases separating them. This CDR3 has 13 residues. The germline V gene has CDR1 MGHDK and CDR2 SYGVNS. As DNA, the CDR3 is TGTGCCAGCAGTGGCTCCAGTAACTATGGCTACACCTTC. Its translation is CASSGSSNYGYTF.

This clone appeared once. CDR3 DNA sequence: TGTGCTAGTGGTTTCGGAGGGGCTGGAAACACCATATATTTT. This gives the protein CASGFGGAGNTIYF. The gene calls are TRBV12-5 and TRBJ1-3, with D tentatively TRBD1 (5 bases). Germline CDR1 and CDR2: LGHNT and FRNRAP. V was clipped by 3 bases and J by 2 bases, with 8 bases between them. There are 14 residues in the CDR3. Full variable domain (rest looked up from reference TRBV12-5 and TRBJ1-3): DARVTQTPRHKVTEMGQEVTMRCQPILGHNTVFWYRQTMMQGLELLAYFRNRAPLDDSGMPKDRFSAEMPDATLATLKIQPSEPRDSAVYFCASGFGGAGNTIYFGEGSWLTVV.